This record covers a single T cell receptor beta chain. This sample is drawn from a study of blood T cell repertoires in COVID-19. Study-level information: Acute and convalescent COVID-19 specimens originated in the United States, Italy and Spain. PBMCs, B-cell-depleted T cells, or T cells were the source of the cDNA or gDNA that made up the material.

In the original analysis: Amplified reference gene primers provided the basis for estimating nucleated cell counts. Some clones are missing from TCRdb's copy, which holds only in-frame ones; the method was immunoSEQ multiplex PCR. V and J calls and clone size come straight from that table; D and trimming were deduced from the DNA. The table includes more than 70,000 clones, 88% detected once. CDR3 length: 15 residues. Germline assignment: CDR1 MNHEY and CDR2 SVGAGI. The V gene end was trimmed by 0 bases and the J gene end by 7 bases; junction bases not matched to a gene: 6. The sample taken for sequencing was peripheral blood. The TCR sequence derives from a human donor in a cohort sampled during active COVID-19. The gene calls are TRBV6-5 and TRBJ1-5, with 7 nucleotides matching TRBD1. CDR3 sequence: CASSYSAGGEQPQHF. The CDR3 bases are TGTGCCAGCAGTTACTCAGCAGGGGGAGAGCAGCCCCAGCATTTT.